The rows below give T cell receptor beta chains drawn from one sample of a study of Graves' ophthalmopathy and Graves' hyperthyroidism. Via MiXCR, TCRdb re-called the multiplex PCR reads, giving one row per CDR3 protein. The sample lists roughly 500,000 distinct CDR3 sequences, 13% to 15% occurring once. Sequenced sample: blood. Source of these receptors: a woman in her thirties with Graves' ophthalmopathy. Each CDR3 is given with its conserved first and last residue. The D gene is left open where the match is weak. A row's size may be missing; if present it is once, few, many or a size class.

- TRBJ2-7 - TRBV28 CASERSIPYEQYF TGTGCCAGCGAGCGCAGCATTCCCTACGAGCAGTACTTC
many TRBJ2-5 - TRBV6-1 CASALSRAETQYF TGTGCCAGCGCCCTTAGCAGGGCTGAGACCCAGTACTTC
many TRBJ1-6 - TRBV14 CASSHTNRHNSPLHF TGTGCCAGCAGCCATACGAACAGACATAATTCACCCCTCCACTTT
many TRBJ1-2 TRBD1 TRBV6-1 CASRSGQGNYGYTF TGTGCCAGCAGATCGGGACAGGGGAACTATGGCTACACCTTC
many TRBJ1-2 - TRBV2 CASRAGRGDGYTF TGTGCCAGCAGAGCCGGACGGGGGGACGGCTACACCTTC
many TRBJ1-2 - TRBV25-1 CASSDGGGYTF TGTGCCAGCAGTGACGGGGGCGGCTACACCTTC
many TRBJ1-1 TRBD1 TRBV20-1 CSARGKGQPWHAFF TGCAGTGCTAGAGGCAAGGGACAGCCTTGGCACGCTTTCTTT
many TRBJ1-2 - TRBV12-3/TRBV12-4 CASSLGKYGYTF TGTGCCAGCAGTTTAGGGAAGTATGGCTACACCTTC
many TRBJ1-5 TRBD1 TRBV10-3 CAIGGTGVQPQHF TGTGCCATCGGGGGGACAGGGGTACAGCCCCAGCATTTT
- TRBJ2-7 TRBD1 TRBV6-1 CASRNGQGVHEQYF TGTGCCAGCAGAAACGGACAGGGCGTCCACGAGCAGTACTTC
many TRBJ2-2 TRBD2 TRBV10-3 CAISGTSESGELFF TGTGCCATCAGCGGGACTAGCGAGTCCGGGGAGCTGTTTTTT
- TRBJ1-1 - TRBV6-1 CASSKPAGGDTEAFF TGTGCCAGCAGTAAGCCAGCGGGGGGGGACACTGAAGCTTTCTTT
many TRBJ2-2 - TRBV28 CASSNRGLTSNTGELFF TGTGCCAGCAGCAATCGCGGACTGACTTCGAACACCGGGGAGCTGTTTTTT
few TRBJ1-3 - TRBV3-1 CASSQGQNSLGTIYF TGTGCCAGCAGCCAAGGACAGAACTCCCTAGGAACCATATATTTT
many TRBJ2-7 - TRBV6-5 CASSYSKNSYEQYF TGTGCCAGCAGTTACTCGAAAAACTCCTACGAGCAGTACTTC
- TRBJ1-2 - TRBV6-1 CASTSSGARGYTF TGTGCCAGCACGTCATCAGGGGCGCGCGGCTACACCTTC
few TRBJ1-1 TRBD1 TRBV30 CAWSPTGGVEAFF TGTGCCTGGAGTCCCACAGGGGGCGTTGAAGCTTTCTTT
many TRBJ2-7 - TRBV20-1 CSAHPRAQGEQYF TGCAGTGCGCACCCCCGGGCACAGGGCGAGCAGTACTTC
few TRBJ2-7 - TRBV30 CAWAPGHLTEQYF TGTGCCTGGGCTCCAGGGCACCTTACCGAGCAGTACTTC
many TRBJ1-2 - TRBV3-1 CASSQERSYGYTF TGTGCCAGCAGCCAAGAACGGTCCTATGGCTACACCTTC
many TRBJ2-7 - TRBV12-3/TRBV12-4 CASSFGQGQYEQYF TGTGCCAGCAGTTTCGGGCAGGGGCAGTACGAGCAGTACTTC
- TRBJ2-7 TRBD1 TRBV28 CASSTYRDRDYEQYF TGTGCCAGCAGTACCTATCGGGACAGGGACTACGAGCAGTACTTC
many TRBJ1-1 TRBD1 TRBV15 CATSGDRGEVGNTEAFF TGTGCCACCAGCGGGGACAGGGGAGAGGTCGGGAACACTGAAGCTTTCTTT
- TRBJ1-2 TRBD1 TRBV5-1 CATRGQTTNYGYTF TGCGCCACCAGGGGACAGACCACTAACTATGGCTACACCTTC
- TRBJ1-1 TRBD1 TRBV6-1 CASRIPGQGGVFF TGTGCCAGCAGAATCCCGGGACAGGGAGGTGTTTTCTTT
many TRBJ1-5 - TRBV12-3/TRBV12-4 CASSLRIQGRGQPQHF TGTGCCAGCAGTTTAAGGATCCAGGGAAGAGGCCAGCCCCAGCATTTT
many TRBJ2-7 - TRBV6-6 CASGDTPPYEQYF TGTGCCAGCGGGGACACCCCCCCCTACGAGCAGTACTTC
many TRBJ2-7 - TRBV12-3/TRBV12-4 CASGSSYEQYF TGTGCCAGCGGTAGTTCCTACGAGCAGTACTTC
once TRBJ2-7 - TRBV6-1 CASSVSATYEQYF TGTGCCAGCAGCGTAAGTGCTACCTACGAGCAGTACTTC
many TRBJ2-2 - TRBV6-2/TRBV6-3 CASSYSRLALADTGELFF TGTGCCAGCAGTTACTCGAGATTAGCCCTAGCCGACACCGGGGAGCTGTTTTTT
- TRBJ1-2 - TRBV20-1 CSARGTDNYGYTF TGCAGTGCTAGAGGGACAGATAACTATGGCTACACCTTC
many TRBJ1-6 TRBD1 TRBV20-1 CSARGLEGARSPLHF TGCAGTGCTAGAGGATTGGAGGGGGCGCGTTCACCCCTCCACTTT
many TRBJ2-7 TRBD1 TRBV6-1 CAGRQGFYEQYF TGTGCCGGCCGACAGGGTTTCTACGAGCAGTACTTC
many TRBJ1-3 - TRBV12-3/TRBV12-4 CASRVVGNTIYF TGTGCCAGCAGGGTAGTTGGAAACACCATATATTTT
many TRBJ1-5 - TRBV7-8 CASSSGRALMPQHF TGTGCCAGCAGCTCGGGCCGGGCCTTAATGCCCCAGCATTTT
many TRBJ2-7 - TRBV19 CASSISGSTTYEQYF TGTGCCAGTAGTATATCTGGCAGTACAACCTACGAGCAGTACTTC
many TRBJ2-5 - TRBV20-1 CSAWLAEGGETQYF TGCAGTGCTTGGCTAGCGGAGGGGGGGGAGACCCAGTACTTC
many TRBJ1-2 TRBD1 TRBV24-1 CATSAAGGRNYGYTF TGTGCCACCAGTGCCGCAGGGGGTCGTAACTATGGCTACACCTTC
many TRBJ2-7 TRBD1 TRBV7-2 CASSSQRGQGYEQYF TGTGCCAGCAGCTCACAGAGAGGACAGGGCTACGAGCAGTACTTC
many TRBJ1-3 - TRBV28 CASRQGGWDTIYF TGTGCCAGCAGACAGGGAGGCTGGGACACCATATATTTT
many TRBJ2-7 TRBD1 TRBV7-2 CASTWGTGEYEQYF TGTGCCAGCACCTGGGGGACAGGGGAATACGAGCAGTACTTC
many TRBJ1-1 TRBD1 TRBV10-3 CAIRGTDEAFF TGTGCCATCAGGGGGACAGATGAAGCTTTCTTT
many TRBJ1-2 - TRBV2 CASSAEGRRYGYTF TGTGCCAGCAGTGCCGAGGGGCGTCGCTATGGCTACACCTTC
many TRBJ1-1 - TRBV4-1 CASSQSYGGGATGAFF TGCGCCAGCAGCCAATCCTATGGGGGGGGAGCTACGGGAGCTTTCTTT